This TCR beta chain came from a study of blood T cell repertoires in COVID-19. This clone was picked up one time. CDR3 length: 16 amino acids. V was clipped by 5 bases and J by 3 bases, with 14 bases between them. CDR1 and CDR2 from the germline V gene are LGHDT and YNNKEL (reference sequence). Profiling relied on immunoSEQ multiplex PCR, and the TCRdb table lists in-frame clones only, not all of them. The sample shows roughly 200,000 clones, 80% to 90% of them seen only once. The sequence was obtained from a man older than 75 with acute or convalescent COVID-19. This chain joins TRBV3-1 (or the pseudogene TRBV3-2) and TRBJ1-6, with D perhaps TRBD1 (6 bases). The material sequenced was peripheral blood. DNA of the CDR3: TGTGCCAGCAGCGACTACAGGGTGATCTATAATTCACCCCTCCACTTT. This translates into CASSDYRVIYNSPLHF.